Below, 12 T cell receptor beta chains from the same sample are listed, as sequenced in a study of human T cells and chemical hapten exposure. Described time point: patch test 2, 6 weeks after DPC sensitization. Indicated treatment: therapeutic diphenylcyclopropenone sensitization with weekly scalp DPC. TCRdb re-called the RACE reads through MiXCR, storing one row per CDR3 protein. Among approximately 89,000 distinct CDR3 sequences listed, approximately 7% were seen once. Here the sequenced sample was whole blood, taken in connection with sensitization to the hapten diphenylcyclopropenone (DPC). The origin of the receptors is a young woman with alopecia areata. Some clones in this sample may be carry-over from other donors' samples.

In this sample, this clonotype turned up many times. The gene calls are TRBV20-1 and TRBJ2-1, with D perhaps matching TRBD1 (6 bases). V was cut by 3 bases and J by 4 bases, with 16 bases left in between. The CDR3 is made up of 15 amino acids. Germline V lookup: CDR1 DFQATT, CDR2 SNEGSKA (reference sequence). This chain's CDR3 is CSASAGGQRYNEQFF. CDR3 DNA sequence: TGCAGTGCTAGCGCAGGAGGACAGAGATACAATGAGCAGTTCTTC.

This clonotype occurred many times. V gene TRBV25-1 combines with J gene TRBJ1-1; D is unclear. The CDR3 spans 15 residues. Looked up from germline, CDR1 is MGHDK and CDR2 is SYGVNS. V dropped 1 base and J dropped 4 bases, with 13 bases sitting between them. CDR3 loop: CASSESQAGLTEAFF. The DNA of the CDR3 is TGTGCCAGCAGTGAATCCCAAGCGGGCCTCACTGAAGCTTTCTTT.

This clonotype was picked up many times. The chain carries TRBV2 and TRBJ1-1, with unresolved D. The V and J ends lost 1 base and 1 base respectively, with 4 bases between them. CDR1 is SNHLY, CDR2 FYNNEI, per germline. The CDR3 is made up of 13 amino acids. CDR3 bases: TGTGCCAGCAGTGAAGGCAAGAACACTGAAGCTTTCTTT. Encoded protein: CASSEGKNTEAFF.

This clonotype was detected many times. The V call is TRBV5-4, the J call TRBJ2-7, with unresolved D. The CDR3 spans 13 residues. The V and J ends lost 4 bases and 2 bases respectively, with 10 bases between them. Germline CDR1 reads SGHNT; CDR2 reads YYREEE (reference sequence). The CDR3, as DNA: TGTGCCAGCAGCCACGGGCCGGCCTACGAGCAGTACTTC. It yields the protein CASSHGPAYEQYF.

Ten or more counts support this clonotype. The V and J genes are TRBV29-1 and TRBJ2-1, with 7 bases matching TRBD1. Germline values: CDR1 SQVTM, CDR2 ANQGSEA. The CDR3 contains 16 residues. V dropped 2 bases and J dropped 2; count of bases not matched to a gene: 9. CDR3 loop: CSVEPGQANTYNEQFF. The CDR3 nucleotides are TGCAGCGTTGAACCCGGACAGGCCAACACCTACAATGAGCAGTTCTTC.

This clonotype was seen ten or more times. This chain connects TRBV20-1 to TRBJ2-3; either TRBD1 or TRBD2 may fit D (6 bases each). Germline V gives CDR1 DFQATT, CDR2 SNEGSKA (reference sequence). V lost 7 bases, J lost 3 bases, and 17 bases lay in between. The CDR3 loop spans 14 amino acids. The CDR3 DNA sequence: TGCAGTGGACTGGGGGGCGCGGGGACAGATACGCAGTATTTT. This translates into CSGLGGAGTDTQYF.

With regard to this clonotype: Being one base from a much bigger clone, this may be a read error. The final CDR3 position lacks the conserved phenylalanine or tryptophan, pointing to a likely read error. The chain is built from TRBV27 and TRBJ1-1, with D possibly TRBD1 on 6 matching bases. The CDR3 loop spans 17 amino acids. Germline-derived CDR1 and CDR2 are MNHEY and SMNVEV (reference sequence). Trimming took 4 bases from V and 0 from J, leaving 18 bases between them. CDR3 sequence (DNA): TGTGCCAGCAGTTATACGGGGGCGAAGATCATGAACACTGAAGCTTTCTCT. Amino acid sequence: CASSYTGAKIMNTEAFS.

The CDR3 region has the DNA TGTGCCACCAGTGATTCCGGGGATACGCAGTATTTT. It yields the protein CATSDSGDTQYF. The rearrangement uses TRBV24-1 and TRBJ2-3; no firm D call. Germline CDR1 is KGHDR and CDR2 is SFDVKD. The CDR3 has 12 residues. Trimming took 2 bases from V and 6 from J, leaving 5 bases between them.

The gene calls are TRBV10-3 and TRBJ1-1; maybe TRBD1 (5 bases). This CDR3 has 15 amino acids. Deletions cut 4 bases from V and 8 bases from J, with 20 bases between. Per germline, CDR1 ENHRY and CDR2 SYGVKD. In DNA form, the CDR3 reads TGTGCCATCAGTGGCACTTTGGCCAGGGATTCGGAAGCTTTCTTT. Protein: CAISGTLARDSEAFF.

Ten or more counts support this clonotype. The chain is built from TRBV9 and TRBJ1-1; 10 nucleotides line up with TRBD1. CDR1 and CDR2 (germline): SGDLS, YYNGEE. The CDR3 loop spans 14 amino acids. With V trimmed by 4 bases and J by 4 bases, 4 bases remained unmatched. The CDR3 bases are TGTGCCAGCAGCAGACAGGGGGCCAGCACTGAAGCTTTCTTT. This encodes CASSRQGASTEAFF.

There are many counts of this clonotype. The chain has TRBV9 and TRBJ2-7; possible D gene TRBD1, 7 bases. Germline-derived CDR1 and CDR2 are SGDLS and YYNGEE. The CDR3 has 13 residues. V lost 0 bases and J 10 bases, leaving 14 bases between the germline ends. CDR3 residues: CASSVDAGGFQYF. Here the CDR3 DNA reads TGTGCCAGCAGCGTAGATGCAGGGGGGTTTCAGTACTTC.

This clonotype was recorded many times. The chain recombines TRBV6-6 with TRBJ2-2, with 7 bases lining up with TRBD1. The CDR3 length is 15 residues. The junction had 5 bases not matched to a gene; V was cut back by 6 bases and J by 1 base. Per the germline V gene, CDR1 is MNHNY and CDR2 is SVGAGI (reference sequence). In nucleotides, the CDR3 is TGTGCCAGCAGCTCGGGACAGCTGAACACCGGGGAGCTGTTTTTT. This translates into CASSSGQLNTGELFF.